Each of the 27 T cell receptor beta chains below was sequenced from the same sample in a study of post-analysis software for immune sequencing data. Findings of the study overall: About 5 TRBV segments were more frequent in patients than controls; TRBV5-6, TRBV5-1 and TRBV20-1 belonged to this group.

TCR beta cDNA libraries had unique molecular identifiers. TCRdb reprocessed the PCR reads with MiXCR, giving one entry per CDR3 protein. Altogether some 890,000 distinct CDR3 sequences are present, approximately 57% being singletons, with the ten largest covering approximately 4.4%. Their specific antigens are unknown. Sequencing input: blood. Source of these receptors: a girl between 5 and 17 years old with multiple sclerosis.

In its sample, this clonotype was seen a few times. This sequence joins TRBV29-1 and TRBJ2-1, with 11 bases aligning to TRBD2. The CDR3 runs to 14 residues. V shed 4 bases, J shed 6 bases, and the junction held 5 bases outside the gene matches. CDR1 is SQVTM, CDR2 ANQGSEA, per germline. The CDR3 DNA is TGCAGCGTTGCACTAGCGGGAGAGATCAATGAGCAGTTCTTC. Residues: CSVALAGEINEQFF.

The chain joins TRBV14 to TRBJ1-6; D call uncertain. The V end was cut by 1 base, the J end by 13 bases, with 11 bases between. The CDR3 is 13 residues long. Germline values: CDR1 SGHDN, CDR2 FVKESK. The CDR3 region is CASSQVALSPLHF. CDR3 nucleotide sequence: TGTGCCAGCAGCCAAGTCGCCCTTTCCCCCCTCCACTTT.

In its sample, this clonotype was seen a few times. This chain connects TRBV7-2 to TRBJ1-2, with unresolved D. Trimming stripped 5 bases from V and 1 base from J, with 8 bases between. Germline assignment: CDR1 SGHTA and CDR2 FQGNSA. The CDR3 loop spans 13 amino acids. DNA for the CDR3: TGTGCCAGCAGCCTGACACATAACTATGGCTACACCTTC. As protein: CASSLTHNYGYTF. Full variable domain (missing parts from reference TRBV7-2 and TRBJ1-2): GAGVSQSPSNKVTEKGKDVELRCDPISGHTALYWYRQSLGQGLEFLIYFQGNSAPDKSGLPSDRFSAERTGGSVSTLTIQRTQQEDSAVYLCASSLTHNYGYTFGSGTRLTVV.

This chain joins TRBV12-3 or TRBV12-4 and TRBJ1-2, with 7 bases aligning to TRBD1. With 5 bases clipped from V and 8 bases from J, the junction kept 8 bases outside the gene matches. The CDR3 totals 13 residues. The CDR3, as DNA: TGTGCCAGCAGTCACGACAGGGCCTTAGGCTACACCTTC. It translates to CASSHDRALGYTF.

This clonotype was seen more than once but under ten times. The chain joins TRBV20-1 to TRBJ2-7; the match to TRBD2 covers 7 bases. V gave up 3 bases and J gave up 4 bases; unmatched junction bases: 6. This CDR3 contains 13 residues. The germline V gene encodes CDR1 DFQATT and CDR2 SNEGSKA (reference sequence). The CDR3 bases are TGCAGTGCTAGTCTAGCGGTGGGGTACGAGCAGTACTTC. This sequence encodes CSASLAVGYEQYF.

The V gene is TRBV20-1, the J gene TRBJ2-5, with 11 bases that match TRBD2. The CDR3 totals 16 residues. The V segment lost 3 bases and the J segment 11 bases; nucleotides outside the gene matches: 17. Germline CDR1 is DFQATT and CDR2 is SNEGSKA (reference sequence). Written as DNA, the CDR3 is TGCAGTGCTAGGGGTCTAGCGGGGGGAAATTACAATGAGCAGTACTTC. Protein product: CSARGLAGGNYNEQYF.

CDR3 bases: TGCAGCGTCGGACTAGCGGGAGATCCGGATACGCAGTATTTT. Encoded protein: CSVGLAGDPDTQYF. This chain connects TRBV29-1 to TRBJ2-3; 13 bases align to TRBD2. With 6 bases clipped from V and 6 bases from J, the junction kept 6 bases outside the gene matches. CDR1 and CDR2 (germline): SQVTM, ANQGSEA. The CDR3 loop spans 14 amino acids.

CDR3 amino acids: CASSRLLAGVIDTQYF. CDR3 DNA: TGTGCCAGCAGCCGCTTATTAGCGGGAGTGATAGATACGCAGTATTTT. The V gene is TRBV7-9, the J gene TRBJ2-3; 9 bases agree with TRBD2. The CDR3 is made up of 16 amino acids. Germline trimming cut 5 bases from V and 5 bases from J; bases unmatched to any gene: 11. Per the germline V gene, CDR1 is SEHNR and CDR2 is FQNEAQ (reference sequence).

V and J are TRBV11-2 and TRBJ2-3; the D is unclear. Trimming took off 5 bases at V and 4 bases at J, with 13 bases between the two ends. The CDR3 has 14 amino acids. CDR1 is SGHAT and CDR2 is FQNNGV in the germline V gene. The CDR3 reads CASSSYPHPDTQYF. Written as DNA, the CDR3 is TGTGCCAGCAGCAGTTATCCTCACCCAGATACGCAGTATTTT.

The V and J genes are TRBV6-1 and TRBJ2-5, with a possible D match to TRBD2 (6 bases). The J call may be in error: the DNA end matches TRBJ2-7 better. This CDR3 spans 15 amino acids. Germline CDR1 is MNHNS and CDR2 is SASEGT. The CDR3 sequence is CASSEAAGFGYEQYF. As DNA, the CDR3 is TGTGCCAGCAGTGAAGCAGCGGGTTTTGGCTACGAGCAGTACTTC.

The rearrangement links TRBV5-1 to TRBJ2-5; D might be TRBD2 (6 bases). TRBJ2-7 matches the DNA end more closely, so the J call is doubtful. This CDR3 spans 14 amino acids. Germline V CDR1 and CDR2: SGHRS, YFSETQ. CDR3 protein: CASSLAGGLNEQYF. Written as DNA, the CDR3 is TGCGCCAGCAGCTTGGCCGGAGGGCTCAACGAGCAGTACTTC.

The chain uses TRBV6-5 and TRBJ2-5, with a tentative D call TRBD1 (5 bases). This CDR3 contains 15 residues. Germline V gene lookup returns CDR1 MNHEY and CDR2 SVGAGI. With 5 bases removed from V and 2 bases from J, the gap between germline ends came to 15 bases. The CDR3 coding sequence is TGTGCCAGCAGTCCCATGGACACATTACAAGAGACCCAGTACTTC. It is translated as CASSPMDTLQETQYF.

The chain has TRBV24-1 and TRBJ1-1; no clear D gene. CDR1 KGHDR and CDR2 SFDVKD come from the germline V gene. V lost 1 base and J 0 bases, leaving 11 bases between the germline ends. The CDR3 sequence is 16 residues long. The CDR3 DNA follows: TGTGCCACCAGTGATTTTAAGGGCCCTTTGAACACTGAAGCTTTCTTT. Amino acids: CATSDFKGPLNTEAFF.

This clonotype was observed a handful of times. A read error may produce the germline difference seen at one junction end. The chain employs TRBV7-6 and TRBJ2-3; D not resolved. The CDR3 is 15 residues long. Germline values: CDR1 SGHVS, CDR2 FNYEAQ. The CDR3 loop reads CASSLGSRSTDTQYF. The CDR3 bases are TGTGCCAGCAGCTTAGGGAGTAGAAGCACGGATACGCAGTATTTT.

This clonotype has just one count. The V gene is TRBV5-1, the J gene TRBJ2-4, with 7 bases matching TRBD2. With the DNA end fitting TRBJ2-7 better, the J assignment may be wrong. The CDR3 has 15 residues. Germline V gene data show CDR1 as SGHRS and CDR2 as YFSETQ. CDR3 loop: CASSFSGRERYEQYF. As DNA, the CDR3 is TGCGCCAGCAGCTTCTCCGGGCGGGAGCGGTACGAGCAGTACTTC.

This clonotype was observed a few times. This chain uses TRBV6-1 with TRBJ2-7; TRBD1 aligns across 7 bases. The germline V gene encodes CDR1 MNHNS and CDR2 SASEGT. The CDR3 has 11 residues. V was clipped by 8 bases and J by 5 bases; unmatched bases: 3. CDR3 coding DNA: TGTGCCAGCTTGACAGGGAACGAGCAGTACTTC. This encodes CASLTGNEQYF.

This clonotype was seen more than once but under ten times. The chain carries TRBV20-1 and TRBJ2-7, with TRBD2 matching over 13 bases. Germline V gives CDR1 DFQATT, CDR2 SNEGSKA (reference sequence). V was pared by 5 bases and J by 5 bases, with 15 bases of the junction left unmatched. The CDR3 spans 17 residues. The CDR3 DNA follows: TGCAGTGCTGGGGGAGGGACTAGCGGGACTTCGGCCAACGAGCAGTACTTC. Translating it yields CSAGGGTSGTSANEQYF.

The sample holds a few counts of this clonotype. The chain has TRBV12-3 or TRBV12-4 and TRBJ2-5; 7 nucleotides align to TRBD2. CDR3 length: 16 residues. V dropped 0 bases and J dropped 0; count of bases not matched to a gene: 4. CDR3 loop: CASSLAHRGDQETQYF. The DNA for the CDR3 is TGTGCCAGCAGTTTAGCTCACCGGGGGGACCAAGAGACCCAGTACTTC.

The chain combines TRBV20-1 with TRBJ2-1; no definite D call. The germline CDR1 and CDR2 sequences are DFQATT and SNEGSKA (reference sequence). The CDR3 is 13 residues long. The germline V and J ends were trimmed by 5 bases and 5 bases, with 13 bases remaining between them. The CDR3 is CSAQKGRHNEQFF. In nucleotides, the CDR3 is TGCAGTGCTCAAAAAGGGCGACACAATGAGCAGTTCTTC.

This clonotype occurred a few times. V gene TRBV6-6 combines with J gene TRBJ2-7; D might be TRBD1 (6 bases). This CDR3 has 17 amino acids. Deletions cut 4 bases from V and 3 bases from J, with 22 bases between. Germline V CDR1 and CDR2: MNHNY, SVGAGI (reference sequence). CDR3 residues: CASSWVNRVIRLYEQYF. CDR3 nucleotides: TGTGCCAGCAGTTGGGTCAACAGGGTAATAAGGCTCTACGAGCAGTACTTC.

This sequence joins TRBV20-1 and TRBJ2-1, with 7 bases lining up with TRBD1. This CDR3 has 11 residues. Germline loops: CDR1 DFQATT, CDR2 SNEGSKA (reference sequence). J lost 16 bases, V lost 6 bases, and 12 bases had no gene match. The chain's CDR3 is CSASTGAILFF. DNA for the CDR3: TGCAGTGCGTCTACAGGGGCCATCCTCTTCTTC.

The chain couples TRBV7-9 to TRBJ2-5, with D maybe TRBD2 (6 bases). V was pared by 1 base and J by 2 bases, with 8 bases between. This CDR3 spans 14 amino acids. Germline loops: CDR1 SEHNR, CDR2 FQNEAQ (reference sequence). CDR3 region: CASSLVSGQETQYF. The CDR3 DNA is TGTGCCAGCAGCTTAGTTAGCGGACAAGAGACCCAGTACTTC.

The chain links TRBV7-9 to TRBJ1-5, with TRBD1 as a possible D gene (5 bases). Looked up from germline, CDR1 is SEHNR and CDR2 is FQNEAQ (reference sequence). The CDR3 runs 14 residues. Trimming shortened V by 1 base and J by 4 bases, and 8 bases separated the two germline ends. In nucleotides, the CDR3 is TGTGCCAGCAGCTTAGAGGGGTGGAATCAGCCCCAGCATTTT. This translates into CASSLEGWNQPQHF.

This clonotype showed up just a few times. The rearrangement links TRBV5-6 to TRBJ2-3; 10 nucleotides line up with TRBD1. The CDR3 contains 16 residues. Germline CDR1 SGHDT, CDR2 YYEEEE. J was trimmed by 6 bases and V by 4 bases; bases with no gene match: 11. The CDR3 region is CASSLPGQGGSDTQYF. The CDR3 nucleotides read TGTGCCAGCAGCCTACCAGGACAGGGGGGGTCCGATACGCAGTATTTT.

The chain uses TRBV30 and TRBJ1-5, with D tentatively TRBD1 (6 bases). Trimming took 2 bases from V and 2 from J, leaving 10 bases between them. Germline V gives CDR1 GTSNPN, CDR2 SVGIG (reference sequence). This CDR3 contains 14 residues. The CDR3: CAWSWDNRNQPQHF. The DNA of the CDR3 is TGTGCCTGGAGTTGGGACAACCGCAATCAGCCCCAGCATTTT.

CDR3 loop: CASSQGTGANYGYTF. The CDR3 DNA sequence: TGTGCCAGCAGCCAAGGGACAGGAGCTAACTATGGCTACACCTTC. The chain carries TRBV3-1 and TRBJ1-2, with TRBD1 matching 7 bases. Germline V gene lookup returns CDR1 LGHDT and CDR2 YNNKEL (reference sequence). This CDR3 is 15 amino acids long. V lost 1 base and J lost 0; bases outside the gene matches: 2.

This clonotype was found a few times. This rearrangement joins TRBV25-1 to TRBJ2-7; 11 bases are a match to TRBD1. The junction had 4 bases not matched to a gene; V was cut back by 6 bases and J by 3 bases. Germline V gene lookup returns CDR1 MGHDK and CDR2 SYGVNS. This CDR3 region has 14 residues. CDR3 region: CASRGTGGIYEQYF. CDR3 in DNA: TGTGCCAGCAGAGGGACAGGGGGTATCTACGAGCAGTACTTC.